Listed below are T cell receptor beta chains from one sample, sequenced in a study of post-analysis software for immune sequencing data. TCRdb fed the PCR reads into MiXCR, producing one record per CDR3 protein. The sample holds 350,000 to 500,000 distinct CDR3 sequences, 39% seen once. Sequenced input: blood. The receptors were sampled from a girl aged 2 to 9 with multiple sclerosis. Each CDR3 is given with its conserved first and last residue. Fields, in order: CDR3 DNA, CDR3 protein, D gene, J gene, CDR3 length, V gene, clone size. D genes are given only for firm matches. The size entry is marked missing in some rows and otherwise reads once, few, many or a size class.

CDR3nt: TGTGCCAGCAGTCCCCAGGGGACTACGCAGTATTTT
CDR3aa: CASSPQGTTQYF
d_gene: -
j_gene: TRBJ2-3
len: 12
v_gene: TRBV28
abundance: few

CDR3nt: TGTGCCAGCAGCCCATTTCGACAGAGCAATCAGCCCCAGCATTTT
CDR3aa: CASSPFRQSNQPQHF
d_gene: -
j_gene: TRBJ1-5
len: 15
v_gene: TRBV7-8
abundance: -

CDR3nt: TGTGCCAGCAGTCGGGACCCTCACACCGGGGAGCTGTTTTTT
CDR3aa: CASSRDPHTGELFF
d_gene: -
j_gene: TRBJ2-2
len: 14
v_gene: TRBV5-5
abundance: few

CDR3nt: TGTGCCAGCAGTTTATGGTCTGGTAGCGGGAGTAGCACAGATACGCAGTATTTT
CDR3aa: CASSLWSGSGSSTDTQYF
d_gene: TRBD2
j_gene: TRBJ2-3
len: 18
v_gene: TRBV28
abundance: few

CDR3nt: TGTGCCAGCGGCTGGGGACAGGGTTTCTACGAGCAGTACTTC
CDR3aa: CASGWGQGFYEQYF
d_gene: TRBD1
j_gene: TRBJ2-7
len: 14
v_gene: TRBV5-5
abundance: few

CDR3nt: TGTGCCAGCAGCTCCACCGGGACTAGCGGGAGCTCCTACGAGCAGTACTTC
CDR3aa: CASSSTGTSGSSYEQYF
d_gene: TRBD2
j_gene: TRBJ2-7
len: 17
v_gene: TRBV3-1
abundance: few

CDR3nt: TGTGCCAGCAGCCGGACAGGGGTTTTCAATGAGCAGTTCTTC
CDR3aa: CASSRTGVFNEQFF
d_gene: TRBD1
j_gene: TRBJ2-1
len: 14
v_gene: TRBV5-6
abundance: -

CDR3nt: TGTGCCAGCAGCGTAGCTTGGGACAGGGGCAACAATGAGCAGTTCTTC
CDR3aa: CASSVAWDRGNNEQFF
d_gene: TRBD1
j_gene: TRBJ2-1
len: 16
v_gene: TRBV9
abundance: -

CDR3nt: TGTGCCAGCAGCTCACAGGGAGGAAGACGGGAGACCCAGTACTTC
CDR3aa: CASSSQGGRRETQYF
d_gene: -
j_gene: TRBJ2-5
len: 15
v_gene: TRBV28
abundance: -

CDR3nt: TGTGCCAGCAGCCCCGGGACTAGTGAGACAGATACGCAGTATTTT
CDR3aa: CASSPGTSETDTQYF
d_gene: TRBD2
j_gene: TRBJ2-3
len: 15
v_gene: TRBV6-5
abundance: -

CDR3nt: TGTGCCAGCAGTCGTACGGGGATTGCCACAGATACGCAGTATTTT
CDR3aa: CASSRTGIATDTQYF
d_gene: -
j_gene: TRBJ2-3
len: 15
v_gene: TRBV6-5
abundance: few

CDR3nt: TGTGCCAGTAGTAATTGGATCACAGATACGCAGTATTTT
CDR3aa: CASSNWITDTQYF
d_gene: -
j_gene: TRBJ2-3
len: 13
v_gene: TRBV19
abundance: -

CDR3nt: TGTGCCAGCAGCTTAGTCGGCTCCTACTACGAGCAGTACTTC
CDR3aa: CASSLVGSYYEQYF
d_gene: -
j_gene: TRBJ2-7
len: 14
v_gene: TRBV7-9
abundance: -

CDR3nt: TGTGCCATCAGTGACCCGGGCAGCCCGAACACTGAAGCTTTCTTT
CDR3aa: CAISDPGSPNTEAFF
d_gene: -
j_gene: TRBJ1-1
len: 15
v_gene: TRBV10-3
abundance: few

CDR3nt: TGCAGCGTTGAACGTCGGCCCGGACAGGTCTATGGCTACACCTTC
CDR3aa: CSVERRPGQVYGYTF
d_gene: TRBD1
j_gene: TRBJ1-2
len: 15
v_gene: TRBV29-1
abundance: -

CDR3nt: TGTGCCACCAGCAGAGATTGGGGGCAGAACCAAGAGACCCAGTACTTC
CDR3aa: CATSRDWGQNQETQYF
d_gene: -
j_gene: TRBJ2-5
len: 16
v_gene: TRBV15
abundance: few

CDR3nt: TGTGCCAGCAGTTTATCCACGGACATCTACGAGCAGTACTTC
CDR3aa: CASSLSTDIYEQYF
d_gene: -
j_gene: TRBJ2-7
len: 14
v_gene: TRBV27
abundance: -

CDR3nt: TGTGCCATCAGGGTCGAGGAGGGCAACACTGAAGCTTTCTTT
CDR3aa: CAIRVEEGNTEAFF
d_gene: -
j_gene: TRBJ1-1
len: 14
v_gene: TRBV10-3
abundance: few

CDR3nt: TGTGCCACCAGTGATTTGCCCCGCTCGCAGGAGCAGTTCTTC
CDR3aa: CATSDLPRSQEQFF
d_gene: -
j_gene: TRBJ2-1
len: 14
v_gene: TRBV24-1
abundance: -

CDR3nt: TGTGCCAGCAGCCCACTGGGGGGCGGAGCCTCCTACGAGCAGTACTTC
CDR3aa: CASSPLGGGASYEQYF
d_gene: -
j_gene: TRBJ2-7
len: 16
v_gene: TRBV7-9
abundance: -

CDR3nt: TGTGCCAGCAGCGGGAGGTTAATGAACACTGAAGCTTTCTTT
CDR3aa: CASSGRLMNTEAFF
d_gene: -
j_gene: TRBJ1-1
len: 14
v_gene: TRBV5-4
abundance: -

CDR3nt: TGTGCCACCAGCAGAGATGCCCAGGGGTATTTGGAAAAACTGTTTTTT
CDR3aa: CATSRDAQGYLEKLFF
d_gene: -
j_gene: TRBJ1-4
len: 16
v_gene: TRBV15
abundance: -

CDR3nt: TGTGCCAGCAGCCAAGGACTAGCGGGGGCCTACATAGATACGCAGTATTTT
CDR3aa: CASSQGLAGAYIDTQYF
d_gene: TRBD2
j_gene: TRBJ2-3
len: 17
v_gene: TRBV4-2
abundance: -

CDR3nt: TGTGCCAGCAGTGAAAGAGGCCTGGGACTGTTTTTT
CDR3aa: CASSERGLGLFF
d_gene: -
j_gene: TRBJ1-4
len: 12
v_gene: TRBV2
abundance: once

CDR3nt: TGTGCCACCAGCAGTACAGGGTCGCCCTACAATGAGCAGTTCTTC
CDR3aa: CATSSTGSPYNEQFF
d_gene: -
j_gene: TRBJ2-1
len: 15
v_gene: TRBV15
abundance: -

CDR3nt: TGCAGCACCCCCCCCGGCGGACAGACCTACAATGAGCAGTTCTTC
CDR3aa: CSTPPGGQTYNEQFF
d_gene: -
j_gene: TRBJ2-1
len: 15
v_gene: TRBV29-1
abundance: few

CDR3nt: TGCAGTGCTAGAGGCGCAGGGAGATTGGAGACCCTGTACTTC
CDR3aa: CSARGAGRLETLYF
d_gene: -
j_gene: TRBJ2-7
len: 14
v_gene: TRBV20-1
abundance: once

CDR3nt: TGCAGCGTTGAAGCAGGGGACACTGAAGCTTTCTTT
CDR3aa: CSVEAGDTEAFF
d_gene: -
j_gene: TRBJ1-1
len: 12
v_gene: TRBV29-1
abundance: -

CDR3nt: TGTGCCAGCAGTGAGGGACAGGCTACCTACGAGCAGTACTTC
CDR3aa: CASSEGQATYEQYF
d_gene: TRBD1
j_gene: TRBJ2-7
len: 14
v_gene: TRBV11-2
abundance: -

CDR3nt: TGCAGTGCCCCCACGGGACTAGCCAATGAGCAGTTCTTC
CDR3aa: CSAPTGLANEQFF
d_gene: TRBD2
j_gene: TRBJ2-1
len: 13
v_gene: TRBV20-1
abundance: -

CDR3nt: TGCAGCGCTGGGACAGTTGCAGATACGCAGTATTTT
CDR3aa: CSAGTVADTQYF
d_gene: TRBD1
j_gene: TRBJ2-3
len: 12
v_gene: TRBV29-1
abundance: -

CDR3nt: TGCAGTGCTAGAGATTCGCCTAGCGGGGGGGCTAGCACAGATACGCAGTATTTT
CDR3aa: CSARDSPSGGASTDTQYF
d_gene: TRBD2
j_gene: TRBJ2-3
len: 18
v_gene: TRBV20-1
abundance: -

CDR3nt: TGCGCCAGCAGCTTCGGACAACTACGTCGAGCTGGGGCCAACGTCCTGACTTTC
CDR3aa: CASSFGQLRRAGANVLTF
d_gene: -
j_gene: TRBJ2-6
len: 18
v_gene: TRBV5-1
abundance: -

CDR3nt: TGTGCCAGCAGTTTAGGGGCTCAGGGCCTCGGAGGCAATCAGCCCCAGCATTTT
CDR3aa: CASSLGAQGLGGNQPQHF
d_gene: -
j_gene: TRBJ1-5
len: 18
v_gene: TRBV12-3/TRBV12-4
abundance: -

CDR3nt: TGTGCCATCAGGGTCCCTCTAGGTGATCACACTGAAGCTTTCTTT
CDR3aa: CAIRVPLGDHTEAFF
d_gene: -
j_gene: TRBJ1-1
len: 15
v_gene: TRBV10-3
abundance: -

CDR3nt: TGCAGCGTTGAAGATGGACAGGGAATCTCCTACGAGCAGTACTTC
CDR3aa: CSVEDGQGISYEQYF
d_gene: TRBD1
j_gene: TRBJ2-7
len: 15
v_gene: TRBV29-1
abundance: many

CDR3nt: TGTGCCAGCAGCTTAGCGCGGGAGAGGTCAGAGACCCAGTACTTC
CDR3aa: CASSLARERSETQYF
d_gene: TRBD2
j_gene: TRBJ2-5
len: 15
v_gene: TRBV7-2
abundance: -

CDR3nt: TGTGCCAGCAGTTCCTTGACTAGCGGGAGCCTCCAAGAGACCCAGTACTTC
CDR3aa: CASSSLTSGSLQETQYF
d_gene: TRBD2
j_gene: TRBJ2-5
len: 17
v_gene: TRBV28
abundance: -

CDR3nt: TGTGCCAGCAGCCAAATGGGGACGGAGCGTAATTCACCCCTCCACTTT
CDR3aa: CASSQMGTERNSPLHF
d_gene: -
j_gene: TRBJ1-6
len: 16
v_gene: TRBV3-1
abundance: many